One sample yielded the 15 T cell receptor beta chains listed below, sequenced in a study of blood T cell repertoires in COVID-19. TCRdb's table, derived via immunoSEQ multiplex PCR, lists solely in-frame clones and lacks some. The table shows a few hundred thousand clones, with roughly four fifths occurring only once. The sequencing input was PBMCs or T cells enriched from blood (not recorded which). All receptors come from a man in his forties who had recovered from COVID-19.

The chain links TRBV30 to TRBJ2-3, with D tentatively TRBD1 (5 bases). V was pared by 5 bases and J by 3 bases, with 18 bases between. The V gene's germline CDR1 is GTSNPN and CDR2 SVGIG (reference sequence). The CDR3 totals 15 residues. The CDR3 nucleotides read TGTGCCTGGGCCCAAGGGTCAGGGTCAACAGATACGCAGTATTTT. Translation: CAWAQGSGSTDTQYF.

The J gene is TRBJ1-4, the V gene TRBV5-8; D is ambiguous. V lost 3 bases and J 7 bases, leaving 13 bases between the germline ends. Germline V gives CDR1 SGHTS, CDR2 YDEGEE. CDR3 length equals 14 residues. The CDR3: CASSSWNPGEKLFF. Written as DNA, the CDR3 is TGTGCCAGCAGCTCCTGGAACCCGGGTGAAAAACTGTTTTTT.

The rearrangement links TRBV27 to TRBJ1-4; TRBD1 might be the D (6 bases). The CDR3 contains 17 residues. CDR1 is MNHEY and CDR2 is SMNVEV in the germline V gene (reference sequence). V was shortened by 2 bases and J by 4 bases, with 17 bases between the two germline ends. In DNA form, the CDR3 reads TGTGCCAGCAGTTTAACAGGGCCCCCACGCATTAATGAAAAACTGTTTTTT. Residues: CASSLTGPPRINEKLFF.

This clone was picked up one time. The V gene is TRBV20-1, the J gene TRBJ1-1; tentative D call: TRBD1 (6 bases). The CDR3 length is 11 residues. CDR1 DFQATT and CDR2 SNEGSKA come from the germline V gene (reference sequence). V lost 7 bases and J 4 bases, leaving 10 bases between the germline ends. In nucleotides, the CDR3 is TGCAGTGTTTTGGGGGCCACTGAAGCTTTCTTT. This codes for CSVLGATEAFF.

The chain links TRBV2 to TRBJ2-7; TRBD2 agrees at 7 bases. Germline lookup yields CDR1 SNHLY and CDR2 FYNNEI. This CDR3 region has 14 residues. The trim removed 8 bases at V and 3 bases at J, leaving 10 bases unmatched. The CDR3 DNA reads as TGTGCCAGCCCGGGAGGCCTCCGATTCTACGAGCAGTACTTC. Its translation: CASPGGLRFYEQYF.

The V and J genes are TRBV7-9 and TRBJ1-4; D remains ambiguous. The V end lost 2 bases, the J end lost 2 bases, and 9 bases lay between the germline ends. Germline CDR1 SEHNR, CDR2 FQNEAQ (reference sequence). This CDR3 spans 15 amino acids. The CDR3: CASSLMTPTNEKLFF. The CDR3 region has the DNA TGTGCCAGCAGCTTAATGACACCTACTAATGAAAAACTGTTTTTT.

CDR3 sequence: CASRNAGGWFF. The CDR3 DNA follows: TGTGCCAGCAGAAACGCGGGGGGATGGTTCTTC. This chain connects TRBV5-6 to TRBJ2-1, with 8 bases aligning to TRBD2. The CDR3 runs to 11 residues. V lost 5 bases and J lost 15; bases outside the gene matches: 7. Germline values: CDR1 SGHDT, CDR2 YYEEEE.

This clone was detected once. J is TRBJ1-5 and V is TRBV27; D remains unclear. Between the trimmed V and J ends, which lost 8 bases and 0 bases, there was a span of 8 bases. The CDR3 has 13 residues. Per germline, CDR1 MNHEY and CDR2 SMNVEV (reference sequence). The DNA for the CDR3 is TGTGCCAGCCCTGCAGATAGCAATCAGCCCCAGCATTTT. Translating it yields CASPADSNQPQHF.

The chain joins TRBV7-9 to TRBJ2-7, with D hard to call. The CDR3 extends over 15 amino acids. Deletions cut 1 base from V and 0 bases from J, with 10 bases between. Germline CDR1 reads SEHNR; CDR2 reads FQNEAQ (reference sequence). This CDR3 reads CASSLVGSLSYEQYF. The CDR3 DNA follows: TGTGCCAGCAGCTTAGTTGGCTCCCTCTCCTACGAGCAGTACTTC.

The chain combines TRBV14 with TRBJ2-3; 7 bases line up with TRBD1. CDR3 size: 17 residues. Trimming took 0 bases from V and 4 from J; bases not matched to a gene: 10. Germline V gene lookup returns CDR1 SGHDN and CDR2 FVKESK. This chain's CDR3 is CASSQDNYRGLADTQYF. As DNA, the CDR3 is TGTGCCAGCAGCCAAGATAACTACAGGGGTTTAGCAGATACGCAGTATTTT.

The chain couples TRBV2 to TRBJ2-7; 7 nucleotides align to TRBD1. The length of the CDR3 is 16 residues. Germline V CDR1 and CDR2: SNHLY, FYNNEI. V trimming: 6 bases; J trimming: 2 bases; junction bases outside the gene matches: 13. The CDR3 here is CASRNPPRDRAYEQYF. CDR3 coding DNA: TGTGCCAGCAGAAATCCTCCCCGCGACAGGGCCTACGAGCAGTACTTC.

The chain recombines TRBV15 with TRBJ2-7; D may be TRBD2 (6 bases). The CDR3 totals 12 residues. Germline CDR1 and CDR2: LNHNV and YYDKDF (reference sequence). Trimming left V 3 bases short and J 4 bases short, with 7 bases between. The CDR3 region has the DNA TGTGCCACCAGCAGGGGGGGTTACGAGCAGTACTTC. Protein product: CATSRGGYEQYF.

This clone was observed a single time. The chain uses TRBV4-1 and TRBJ2-1; 8 nucleotides align to TRBD2. The germline V gene has CDR1 MGHRA and CDR2 YSYEKL. The J segment lost 4 bases and the V segment lost 1 base, leaving 3 bases of the junction unmatched. This CDR3 is built from 15 residues. CDR3 DNA: TGCGCCAGCAGCCAAGGGGGGACTAGATACAATGAGCAGTTCTTC. It codes for CASSQGGTRYNEQFF.

This chain links TRBV18 with TRBJ1-2; D is ambiguous. V was pared by 3 bases and J by 4 bases, with 12 bases between. Germline V gives CDR1 KGHSH, CDR2 LQKENI. The CDR3 loop spans 14 amino acids. This CDR3 is CASSPSAEIYGYTF. CDR3 DNA: TGTGCCAGCTCACCTAGCGCAGAAATCTATGGCTACACCTTC.

Written as DNA, the CDR3 is TGTGCCAGCAGCTTACCTACAGGGGTATACTCTGGAAACACCATATATTTT. This codes for CASSLPTGVYSGNTIYF. The chain links TRBV11-2 to TRBJ1-3; the match to TRBD1 covers 7 bases. This CDR3 is built from 17 residues. V shed 2 bases, J shed 0 bases, and the junction held 7 bases outside the gene matches. In germline, CDR1 is SGHAT, CDR2 FQNNGV.